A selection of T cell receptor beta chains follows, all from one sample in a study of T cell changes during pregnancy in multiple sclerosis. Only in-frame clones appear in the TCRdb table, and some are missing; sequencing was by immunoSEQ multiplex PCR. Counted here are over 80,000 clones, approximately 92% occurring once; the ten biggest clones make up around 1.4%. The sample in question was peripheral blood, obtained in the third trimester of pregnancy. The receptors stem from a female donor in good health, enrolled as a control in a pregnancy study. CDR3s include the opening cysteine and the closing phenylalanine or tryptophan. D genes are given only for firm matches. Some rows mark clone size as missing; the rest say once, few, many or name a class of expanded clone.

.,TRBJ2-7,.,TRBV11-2,TGTGCCAGCAGCCTTGAGGGTGGTGTCTCTTCCTACGAGCAGTACTTC,CASSLEGGVSSYEQYF
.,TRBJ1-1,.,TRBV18,TGTGCCAGCTCACCCATAGAGCAGGGGTACACTGAAGCTTTCTTT,CASSPIEQGYTEAFF
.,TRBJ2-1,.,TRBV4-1,TGCGCCAGCAGCCAAGTCGTTATACAGTTCTCCTACAATGAGCAGTTCTTC,CASSQVVIQFSYNEQFF
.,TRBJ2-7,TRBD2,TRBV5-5,TGTGCCAGCAGCTTGTATGGTAGCGGGAGCTACGAGCAGTACTTC,CASSLYGSGSYEQYF
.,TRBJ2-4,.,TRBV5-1,TGCGCCAGCAGCTCCGTTATGGGGGGTGAAGGCATTCAGTACTTC,CASSSVMGGEGIQYF
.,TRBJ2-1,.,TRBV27,TGTGCCAGCAGTTTACCCGGGAGTAATGAGCAGTTCTTC,CASSLPGSNEQFF
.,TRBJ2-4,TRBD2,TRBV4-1,TGCGCCAGCAGCCAAGGGTTAGTTAGCGGGATCCCCAAAAACATTCAGTACTTC,CASSQGLVSGIPKNIQYF
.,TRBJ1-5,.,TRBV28,TGTGCCAGCAGTCTGCGGGTAGGCAATCAGCCCCAGCATTTT,CASSLRVGNQPQHF
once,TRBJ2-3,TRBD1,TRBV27,TGTGCCAGCAGAACAGGGGGGAGCACAGATACGCAGTATTTT,CASRTGGSTDTQYF
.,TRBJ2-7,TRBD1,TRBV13,TGTGCCAGCAGCTCTTCCCGGGACAGGGTCCACGAGCAGTACTTC,CASSSSRDRVHEQYF
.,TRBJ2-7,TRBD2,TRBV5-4,TGTGCCAGCAGCTTGGAGGGACTAGCGATCGAGCAGTACTTC,CASSLEGLAIEQYF
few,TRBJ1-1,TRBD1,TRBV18,TGTGCCAGCTCACGAGGACAGGGAGAAACTGAAGCTTTCTTT,CASSRGQGETEAFF
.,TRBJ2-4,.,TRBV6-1,TGTGCCAGCAGTGAACTAGCCAAAAACATTCAGTACTTC,CASSELAKNIQYF
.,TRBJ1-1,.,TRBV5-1,TGCGCCAGCAGCTCGTCCACAGTGAACACTGAAGCTTTCTTT,CASSSSTVNTEAFF
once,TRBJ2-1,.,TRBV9,TGTGCCAGCAGCTTGGGGGCTAGTGGCTCCAATGAGCAGTTCTTC,CASSLGASGSNEQFF
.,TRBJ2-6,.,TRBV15,TGTGCCACCAGCACACGGACAGATACCTTCTCTGGGGCCAACGTCCTGACTTTC,CATSTRTDTFSGANVLTF
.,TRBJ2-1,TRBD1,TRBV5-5,TGTGCCAGCAGCCTCGTGAAGACAGGGGGTTACAATGAGCAGTTCTTC,CASSLVKTGGYNEQFF
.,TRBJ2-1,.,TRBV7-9,TGTGCCAGCAGCACCAACCGTGAGGGCGATGAGCAGTTCTTC,CASSTNREGDEQFF
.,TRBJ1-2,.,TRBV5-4,TGTGCCAGCAGCCGACCCCAGGACAGAGACTATGGCTACACCTTC,CASSRPQDRDYGYTF
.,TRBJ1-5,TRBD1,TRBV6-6,TGTGCCAGCAGTTACAACAGGGGGAACAATCAGCCCCAGCATTTT,CASSYNRGNNQPQHF
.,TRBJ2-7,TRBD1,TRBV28,TGTGCCAGCAGCCCGTCCGGGACAGGGGCCTACGAGCAGTACTTC,CASSPSGTGAYEQYF
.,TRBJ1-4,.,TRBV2,TGTGCCAGCAGTGAACAGGGGCGAGGTGAAAAACTGTTTTTT,CASSEQGRGEKLFF
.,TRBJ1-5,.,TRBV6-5,TGTGCCAGCAGTTCGGCAGGGGTAGGGAATCAGCCCCAGCATTTT,CASSSAGVGNQPQHF
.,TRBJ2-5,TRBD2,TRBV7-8,TGTGCCAGCAGCTTATTCCTAGCGGGAGGGTCTAACCAAGAGACCCAGTACTTC,CASSLFLAGGSNQETQYF
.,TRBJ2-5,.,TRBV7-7,TGTGCCAGCAGCTACAGTACTCAAGAGACCCAGTACTTC,CASSYSTQETQYF
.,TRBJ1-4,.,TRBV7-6,TGTGCCAGCAGCTTAGGTCCGGTGACAGCAGGCGAAAAACTGTTTTTT,CASSLGPVTAGEKLFF
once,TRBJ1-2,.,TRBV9,TGTGCCAGCAGTCCCGGGACAACTCCCAATGGCTACACCTTC,CASSPGTTPNGYTF
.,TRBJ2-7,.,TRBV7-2,TGTGCCAGCAGCTTGCGGGCAGTAACCTACGAGCAGTACTTC,CASSLRAVTYEQYF
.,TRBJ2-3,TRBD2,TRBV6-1,TGTGCCAGCAAAGCGGGAGGCACAGATACGCAGTATTTT,CASKAGGTDTQYF
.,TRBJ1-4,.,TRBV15,TGTGCCACCCTACATCCTGCGGCAACTAATGAAAAACTGTTTTTT,CATLHPAATNEKLFF
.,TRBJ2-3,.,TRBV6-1,TGTGCCAGCAGTACAGGGAAAGGAAGCACAGATACGCAGTATTTT,CASSTGKGSTDTQYF
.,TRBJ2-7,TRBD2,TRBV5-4,TGTGCCAGCAGCTCGAGCGGGAGCAGTCGGTACGAGCAGTACTTC,CASSSSGSSRYEQYF
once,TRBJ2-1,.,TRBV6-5,TGTGCCAGCAGCTCGCGAACCGGGAATGAGCAGTTCTTC,CASSSRTGNEQFF
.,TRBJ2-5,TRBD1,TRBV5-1,TGCGCCAGCAGCCTCAACACAGGGGGACAAGAGACCCAGTACTTC,CASSLNTGGQETQYF
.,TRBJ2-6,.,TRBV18,TGTGCCAGCTCACCCGCGGTAGCTGGGGCCAACGTCCTGACTTTC,CASSPAVAGANVLTF
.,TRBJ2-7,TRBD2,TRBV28,TGTGCCAGCAGTACTAGCGGGAGGTTCGAGCAGTACTTC,CASSTSGRFEQYF
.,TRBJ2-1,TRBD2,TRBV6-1,TGTGCCAGCAGCGCCGGGACTAGCGCTTACAATGAGCAGTTCTTC,CASSAGTSAYNEQFF
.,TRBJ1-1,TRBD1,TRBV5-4,TGTGCCAGCAGCGTTGACAGGGAGAACACTGAAGCTTTCTTT,CASSVDRENTEAFF
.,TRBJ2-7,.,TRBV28,TGTGCCAGCAGTGGGCAGGCCTATTACGAGCAGTACTTC,CASSGQAYYEQYF
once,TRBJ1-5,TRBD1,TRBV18,TGTGCCAGCTCACCGGGACAGGGGGCTCTCAATCAGCCCCAGCATTTT,CASSPGQGALNQPQHF
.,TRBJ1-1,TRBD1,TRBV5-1,TGCGCCAGCAGCTTGGTTGCAGGGGGCACGGCTTTCTTT,CASSLVAGGTAFF
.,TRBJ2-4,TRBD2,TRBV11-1,TGTGCCAGCAGGGCGGGAGGGACTAACATTCAGTACTTC,CASRAGGTNIQYF
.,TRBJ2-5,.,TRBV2,TGTGCCAGCAGTGAAGGGGGGCGGTTGGGGACCCAGTACTTC,CASSEGGRLGTQYF
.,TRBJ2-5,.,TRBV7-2,TGTGCCAGCAGCCCAGGCGCTTCCCGGGAGACCCAGTACTTC,CASSPGASRETQYF
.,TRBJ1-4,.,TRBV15,TGTGCCACCAGCAAACCCGCGGGGTTAACTAATGAAAAACTGTTTTTT,CATSKPAGLTNEKLFF
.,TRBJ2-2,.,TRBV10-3,TGTGCCATCAGTGAGTCGAGAGGCACCGGGGAGCTGTTTTTT,CAISESRGTGELFF
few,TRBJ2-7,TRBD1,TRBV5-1,TGCGCCAGCAGCGGACAGGGGGCTGGGTACGAGCAGTACTTC,CASSGQGAGYEQYF
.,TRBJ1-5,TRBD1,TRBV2,TGTGCCAGTCAACCGGGACAGGGACAACAGCCCCAGCATTTT,CASQPGQGQQPQHF
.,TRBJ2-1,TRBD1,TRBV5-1,TGCGCCAGCACCTCCGGGACAGGGGTACATGAGCAGTTCTTC,CASTSGTGVHEQFF
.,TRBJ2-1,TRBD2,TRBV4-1,TGCGCCAGCAGCCAAGACTGGGCTAGGAGCGGGGGGGGGAGTGAGCAGTTCTTC,CASSQDWARSGGGSEQFF
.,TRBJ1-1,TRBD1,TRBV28,TGTGCCAGCAGTCCGACAGGGAATGGGGCCGAAGCTTTCTTT,CASSPTGNGAEAFF
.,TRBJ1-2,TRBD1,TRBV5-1,TGCGCCAGCAGCCGCACACGGACAGGGGGCGCGGGAGGCTACACCTTC,CASSRTRTGGAGGYTF
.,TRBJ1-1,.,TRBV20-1,TGCAGTGCGAGACAGTACACTGAAGCTTTCTTT,CSARQYTEAFF
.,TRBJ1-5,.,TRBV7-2,TGTGCCAGCAGCCTACAGGCAAATCAGCCCCAGCATTTT,CASSLQANQPQHF
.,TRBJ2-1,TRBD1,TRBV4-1,TGCGCCAGCAGCCAACGGGACAGGCTTCCCAATGAGCAGTTCTTC,CASSQRDRLPNEQFF
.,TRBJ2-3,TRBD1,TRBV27,TGTGCCAGCAGGCTACAGGGGGCCGGAGATACGCAGTATTTT,CASRLQGAGDTQYF
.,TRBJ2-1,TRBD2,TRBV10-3,TGTGCCAGCAAAGCCGGGACTACCGACAATGAGCAGTTCTTC,CASKAGTTDNEQFF
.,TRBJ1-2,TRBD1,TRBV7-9,TGTGCCAGCAGGGTCCCGGGACAGGGACCTGACTATGGCTACACCTTC,CASRVPGQGPDYGYTF
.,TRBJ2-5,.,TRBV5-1,TGCGCCAGCAGCTTGGAGGGCGGAGGATTGAGGGAGACCCAGTACTTC,CASSLEGGGLRETQYF
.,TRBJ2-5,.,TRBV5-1,TGCGCCAGCAGCTTGGGGGGTTGGCAGGGAGAGACCCAGTACTTC,CASSLGGWQGETQYF